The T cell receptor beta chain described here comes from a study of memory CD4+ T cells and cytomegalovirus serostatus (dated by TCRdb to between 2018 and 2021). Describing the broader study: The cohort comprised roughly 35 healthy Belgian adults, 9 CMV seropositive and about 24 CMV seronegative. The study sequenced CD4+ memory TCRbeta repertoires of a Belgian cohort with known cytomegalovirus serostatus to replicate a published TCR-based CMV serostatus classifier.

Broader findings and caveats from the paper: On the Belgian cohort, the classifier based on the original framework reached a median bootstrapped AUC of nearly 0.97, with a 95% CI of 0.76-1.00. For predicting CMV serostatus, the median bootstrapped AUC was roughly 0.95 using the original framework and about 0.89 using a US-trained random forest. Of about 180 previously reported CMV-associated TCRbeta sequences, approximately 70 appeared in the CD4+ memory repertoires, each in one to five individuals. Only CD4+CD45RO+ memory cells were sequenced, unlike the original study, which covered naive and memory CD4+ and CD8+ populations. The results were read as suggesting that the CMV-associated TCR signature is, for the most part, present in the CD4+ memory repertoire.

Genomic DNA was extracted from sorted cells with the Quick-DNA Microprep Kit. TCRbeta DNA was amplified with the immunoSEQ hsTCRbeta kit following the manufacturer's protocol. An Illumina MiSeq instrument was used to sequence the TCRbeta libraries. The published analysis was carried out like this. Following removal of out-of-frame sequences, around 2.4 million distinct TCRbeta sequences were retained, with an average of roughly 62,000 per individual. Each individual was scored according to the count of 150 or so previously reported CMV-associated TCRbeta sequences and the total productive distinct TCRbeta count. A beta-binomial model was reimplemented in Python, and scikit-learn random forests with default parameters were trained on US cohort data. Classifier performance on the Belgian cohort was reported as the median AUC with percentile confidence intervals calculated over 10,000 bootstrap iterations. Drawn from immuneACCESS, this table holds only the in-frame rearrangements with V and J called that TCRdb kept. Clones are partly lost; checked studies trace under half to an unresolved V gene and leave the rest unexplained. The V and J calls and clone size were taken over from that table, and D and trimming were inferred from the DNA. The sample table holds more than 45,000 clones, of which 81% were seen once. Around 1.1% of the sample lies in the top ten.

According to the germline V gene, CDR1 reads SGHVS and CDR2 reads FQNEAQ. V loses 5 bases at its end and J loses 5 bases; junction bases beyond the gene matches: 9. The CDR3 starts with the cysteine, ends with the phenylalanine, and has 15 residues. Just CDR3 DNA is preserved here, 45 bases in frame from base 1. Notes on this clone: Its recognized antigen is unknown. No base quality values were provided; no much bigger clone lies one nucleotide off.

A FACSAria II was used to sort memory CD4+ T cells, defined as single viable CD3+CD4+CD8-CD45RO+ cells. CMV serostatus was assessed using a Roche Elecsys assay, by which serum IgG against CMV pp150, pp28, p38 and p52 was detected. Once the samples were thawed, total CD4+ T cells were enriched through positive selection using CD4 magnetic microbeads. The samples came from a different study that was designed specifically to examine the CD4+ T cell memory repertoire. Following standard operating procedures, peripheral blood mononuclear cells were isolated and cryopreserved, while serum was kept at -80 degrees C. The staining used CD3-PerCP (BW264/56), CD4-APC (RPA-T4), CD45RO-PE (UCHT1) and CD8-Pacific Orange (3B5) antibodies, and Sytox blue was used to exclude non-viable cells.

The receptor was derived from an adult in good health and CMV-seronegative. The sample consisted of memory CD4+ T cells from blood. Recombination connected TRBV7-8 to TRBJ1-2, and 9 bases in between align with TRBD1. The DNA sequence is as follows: TGTGCCAGCAGCAGCGAACAGGGGGCATCGTATGGCTACACCTTC. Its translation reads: CASSSEQGASYGYTF.